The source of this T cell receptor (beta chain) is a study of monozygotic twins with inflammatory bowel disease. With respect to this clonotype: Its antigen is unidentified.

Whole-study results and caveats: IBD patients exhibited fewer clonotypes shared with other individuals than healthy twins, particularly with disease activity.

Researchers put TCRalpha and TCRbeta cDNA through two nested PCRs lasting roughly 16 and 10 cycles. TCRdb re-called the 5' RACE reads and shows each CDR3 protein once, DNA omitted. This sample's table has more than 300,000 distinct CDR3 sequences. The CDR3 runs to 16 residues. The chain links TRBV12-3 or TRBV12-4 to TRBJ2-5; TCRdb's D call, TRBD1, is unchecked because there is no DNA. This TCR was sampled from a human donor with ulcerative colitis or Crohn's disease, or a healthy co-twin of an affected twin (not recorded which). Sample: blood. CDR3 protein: CASSFTRGAPQETQYF.